The TCR beta chain under discussion was sequenced for a study of vaccination and CD4 T cells after COVID-19. Losses at the gene ends were 4 bases for V and 2 bases for J; bases not matched to a gene: 6. The CDR3 sequence is 15 residues long. Germline loops: CDR1 SGHTA, CDR2 FQGTGA. The time point: late sampling 161 to 241 days after vaccination in three convalescent patients. As to treatment: approximately nine-day PBMC culture with coronavirus spike peptide pools or control peptides (ViraFEST assay). The assay that was used to sequence DNA from cultured CD4+ T cells was the Oncomine TCR Beta short-read assay. TCRdb reprocessed the PCR reads with MiXCR, giving one entry per CDR3 protein. Among under 20,000 distinct CDR3 sequences listed, around 52% were seen once. A remark on this clonotype: Its antigen is not known.

This specimen was CD4+ T cells from blood, cultured in vitro, taken about 7 months after SARS-CoV-2 vaccination. This clonotype was sampled from a human donor who had recovered from COVID-19. The chain recombines TRBV7-3 with TRBJ2-3; 7 bases line up with TRBD1. CDR3 loop: CASSSGQSFTDTQYF. CDR3 nucleotide sequence: TGTGCCAGCAGCTCGGGACAGAGCTTCACAGATACGCAGTATTTT.